This TCR beta chain was sequenced in a study of shared clonotypes between healthy human individuals. Findings of the study overall: Relative to memory subsets, naive subsets generally showed larger estimated richness. Clonotype sharing among the donors was expected to vary with sequencing depth. Approximately 4.5% was the fraction of naive CD4 clonotypes found shared across a few donors.

CDR1 is MNHEY, CDR2 SMNVEV, per germline (reference sequence). V dropped 2 bases and J dropped 0 bases, with 5 bases sitting between them. The length of the CDR3 is 14 residues. CD45RO-negative, CCR7-selected cells formed the naive CD8 fraction, which excluded terminally differentiated effector memory CD45RA+ cells. The method was immunoSEQ multiplex PCR; TCRdb's version includes in-frame clones alone and lacks a portion of them. There are about 1,800,000 clones in the sample; approximately 94% occur only once, and 1% to 1.5% lies in the top ten. Points on this clone: What it recognizes is unknown. This sample includes further DNA sequences coding for the same CDR3.

The origin of this receptor is a man aged 18-30 years in good health. This rearrangement joins TRBV27 to TRBJ1-5, with D hard to call. Material for sequencing was naive CD8+ T cells sorted from blood. CDR3 nucleotide sequence: TGTGCCAGCAGTTTAGGGGATAGCAATCAGCCCCAGCATTTT. The encoded protein is CASSLGDSNQPQHF.